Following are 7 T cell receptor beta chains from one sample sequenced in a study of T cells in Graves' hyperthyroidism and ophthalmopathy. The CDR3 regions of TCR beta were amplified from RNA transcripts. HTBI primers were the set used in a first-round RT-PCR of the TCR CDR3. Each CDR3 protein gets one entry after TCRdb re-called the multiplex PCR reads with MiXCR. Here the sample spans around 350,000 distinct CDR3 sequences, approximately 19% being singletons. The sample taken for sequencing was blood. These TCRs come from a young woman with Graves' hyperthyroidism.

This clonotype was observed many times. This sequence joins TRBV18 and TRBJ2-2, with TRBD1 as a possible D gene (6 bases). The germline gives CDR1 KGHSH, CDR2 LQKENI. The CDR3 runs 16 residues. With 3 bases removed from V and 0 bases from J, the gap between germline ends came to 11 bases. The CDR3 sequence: CASSPPTGPNTGELFF. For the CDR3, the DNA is TGTGCCAGCTCACCGCCGACAGGACCGAACACCGGGGAGCTGTTTTTT.

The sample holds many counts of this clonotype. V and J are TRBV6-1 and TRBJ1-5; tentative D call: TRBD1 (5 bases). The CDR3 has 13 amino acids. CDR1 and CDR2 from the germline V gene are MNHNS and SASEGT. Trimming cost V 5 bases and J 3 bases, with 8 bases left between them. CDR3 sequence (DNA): TGTGCCAGCAGTCGACAGTACAATCAGCCCCAGCATTTT. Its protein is CASSRQYNQPQHF.

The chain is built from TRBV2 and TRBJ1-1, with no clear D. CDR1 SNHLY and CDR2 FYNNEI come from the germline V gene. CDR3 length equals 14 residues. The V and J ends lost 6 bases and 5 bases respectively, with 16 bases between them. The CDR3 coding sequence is TGTGCCAGCAGATACACCCTGCCGGGGACTGAAGCTTTCTTT. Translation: CASRYTLPGTEAFF.

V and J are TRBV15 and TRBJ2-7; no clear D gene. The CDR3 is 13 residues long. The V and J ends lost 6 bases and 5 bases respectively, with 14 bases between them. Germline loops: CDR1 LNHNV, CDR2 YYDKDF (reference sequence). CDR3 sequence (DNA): TGTGCCACCAGGCCCATCAATAGTCACGAGCAGTACTTC. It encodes CATRPINSHEQYF.

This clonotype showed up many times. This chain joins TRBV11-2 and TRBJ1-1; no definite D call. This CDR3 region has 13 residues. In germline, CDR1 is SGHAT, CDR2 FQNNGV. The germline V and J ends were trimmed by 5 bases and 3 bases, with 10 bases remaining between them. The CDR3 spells CASSPQLDTEAFF. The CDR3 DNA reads TGTGCCAGCAGCCCCCAGTTGGACACTGAAGCTTTCTTT.

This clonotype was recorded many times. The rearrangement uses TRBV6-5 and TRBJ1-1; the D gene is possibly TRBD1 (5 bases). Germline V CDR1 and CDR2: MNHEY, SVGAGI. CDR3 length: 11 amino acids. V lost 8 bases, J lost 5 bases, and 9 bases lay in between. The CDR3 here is CASRQGTEAFF. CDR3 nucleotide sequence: TGTGCCAGCCGGCAGGGAACTGAAGCTTTCTTT.

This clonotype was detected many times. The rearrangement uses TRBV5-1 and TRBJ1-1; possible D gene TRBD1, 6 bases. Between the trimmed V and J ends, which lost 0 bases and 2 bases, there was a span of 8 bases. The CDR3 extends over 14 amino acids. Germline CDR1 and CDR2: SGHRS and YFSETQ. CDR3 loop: CASSLGGQNTEAFF. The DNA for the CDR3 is TGCGCCAGCAGCTTGGGGGGGCAAAACACTGAAGCTTTCTTT.